What follows are 25 T cell receptor beta chains derived from one specimen sequenced in a study of siplizumab effects on memory and regulatory T cells. Sequenced by immunoSEQ multiplex PCR; TCRdb stores in-frame clones only, minus some. Found here are about 50,000 clones, over 90% of them singletons; the top ten hold about a sixth. The sequenced sample was CD8+ T cells sorted from blood. These receptors all come from a human donor in good health.

The rearrangement uses TRBV28 and TRBJ2-3; D might be TRBD2 (5 bases). The length of the CDR3 is 15 residues. Germline V gene lookup returns CDR1 MDHEN and CDR2 SYDVKM. The ends were cut back, 2 bases at V and 2 bases at J, with 11 bases in the middle. For the CDR3, the DNA is TGTGCCAGCAGTTTACGGGATAAATTCACAGATACGCAGTATTTT. This gives the protein CASSLRDKFTDTQYF.

The chain employs TRBV28 and TRBJ1-4, with D tentatively TRBD1 (5 bases). The germline V gene has CDR1 MDHEN and CDR2 SYDVKM. The CDR3 contains 15 residues. Trimming removed 5 bases from V and 8 bases from J, with 18 bases in between. The CDR3 sequence: CASSPTWGEYEKLFF. In DNA form, the CDR3 reads TGTGCCAGCAGTCCTACATGGGGGGAGTACGAAAAACTGTTTTTT.

The V and J genes are TRBV11-2 and TRBJ2-1; TRBD2 might be the D (6 bases). Germline lookup yields CDR1 SGHAT and CDR2 FQNNGV. This CDR3 is 14 amino acids long. The V and J ends lost 2 bases and 5 bases respectively, with 10 bases between them. Here the CDR3 DNA reads TGTGCCAGCAGCTTATGGGAGCGGGACAATGAGCAGTTCTTC. Protein sequence: CASSLWERDNEQFF.

This chain uses TRBV27 with TRBJ2-7; perhaps TRBD1 as D (6 bases). V was cut by 7 bases and J by 0 bases, with 10 bases left in between. This CDR3 comprises 13 residues. Germline V gene data show CDR1 as MNHEY and CDR2 as SMNVEV (reference sequence). The CDR3 sequence is CASTSGHSYEQYF. The DNA for the CDR3 is TGTGCCAGCACCTCGGGACACTCCTACGAGCAGTACTTC.

The chain joins TRBV5-1 to TRBJ2-7, with D possibly matching TRBD1 (5 bases). Trimming left V 1 base short and J 2 bases short, with 7 bases between. Germline lookup yields CDR1 SGHRS and CDR2 YFSETQ. The CDR3 length is 13 residues. Here the CDR3 DNA reads TGCGCCAGCAGCTTGACACAGGCCTACGAGCAGTACTTC. This encodes CASSLTQAYEQYF.

The chain recombines TRBV5-4 with TRBJ2-3; 8 bases are a match to TRBD1. Looked up from germline, CDR1 is SGHNT and CDR2 is YYREEE (reference sequence). V shed 5 bases, J shed 1 base, and the junction held 3 bases outside the gene matches. CDR3 size: 14 residues. The CDR3: CASRKGQGTDTQYF. The CDR3 DNA reads TGTGCCAGCAGGAAGGGACAGGGCACAGATACGCAGTATTTT.

The chain is built from TRBV7-6 and TRBJ2-1; 9 nucleotides agree with TRBD2. Germline V CDR1 and CDR2: SGHVS, FNYEAQ. The CDR3 is made up of 17 amino acids. Unmatched junction bases numbered 7, after V lost 2 bases and J lost 2 bases. CDR3 nucleotides: TGTGCCAGCAGCTTATACCCCAGACTAGCGGCCTACAATGAGCAGTTCTTC. It is translated as CASSLYPRLAAYNEQFF.

This clone was detected only once. The chain links TRBV19 to TRBJ1-5; D unclear. The germline V gene encodes CDR1 LNHDA and CDR2 SQIVND (reference sequence). Deletions cut 6 bases from V and 1 base from J, with 13 bases between. This CDR3 region has 15 residues. The chain's CDR3 is CASRFEPQSNQPQHF. In DNA, the CDR3 is TGTGCCAGTAGATTCGAGCCACAGAGCAATCAGCCCCAGCATTTT.

This chain uses TRBV7-3 with TRBJ2-1, with a possible D match to TRBD2 (6 bases). Per germline, CDR1 SGHTA and CDR2 FQGTGA. V shed 5 bases and J shed 9 bases, with 20 bases lying between them. This CDR3 contains 15 residues. Written as DNA, the CDR3 is TGTGCCAGCAGCCCGTTACCGGCGGGGTTGGCTGAGCAGTTCTTC. The encoded protein is CASSPLPAGLAEQFF.

The chain has TRBV10-3 and TRBJ2-7, with 8 bases identical to TRBD1. Unmatched junction bases numbered 4, after V lost 6 bases and J lost 6 bases. Germline lookup yields CDR1 ENHRY and CDR2 SYGVKD. The CDR3 is made up of 12 amino acids. CDR3 coding DNA: TGTGCCATCAGAAAAACAGGGGGCGAGCAGTACTTC. It codes for CAIRKTGGEQYF.

This chain joins TRBV10-3 and TRBJ2-1; TRBD2 aligns across 10 bases. V lost 2 bases to trimming and J lost 8 bases; unmatched junction nucleotides: 15. The CDR3 is 18 amino acids. Germline loops: CDR1 ENHRY, CDR2 SYGVKD. For the CDR3, the DNA is TGTGCCATCAGTGAGCCAAGCATAGCGGGAGGAATTCCGGATGAGCAGTTCTTC. Its translation: CAISEPSIAGGIPDEQFF.

The CDR3, as DNA: TGTGCCAGCAGTTCTAGCTCCGGGGAGCTGTTTTTT. Translating gives CASSSSSGELFF. The J gene is TRBJ2-2, the V gene TRBV6-5, with D tentatively TRBD2 (5 bases). With 4 bases removed from V and 6 bases from J, the gap between germline ends came to 6 bases. Germline V lookup: CDR1 MNHEY, CDR2 SVGAGI. This CDR3 is built from 12 residues.

The rearrangement joins TRBV27 to TRBJ2-1; D is unclear. The V end lost 3 bases, the J end lost 4 bases, and 7 bases lay between the germline ends. Germline V gives CDR1 MNHEY, CDR2 SMNVEV (reference sequence). CDR3 size: 13 residues. CDR3: CASSLSEYNEQFF. The CDR3 DNA reads TGTGCCAGCAGTTTGAGCGAGTACAATGAGCAGTTCTTC.

The rearrangement uses TRBV4-1 and TRBJ2-5; no firm D call. The CDR3 totals 14 residues. The V end lost 2 bases, the J end lost 2 bases, and 9 bases lay between the germline ends. Germline values: CDR1 MGHRA, CDR2 YSYEKL. CDR3 nucleotide sequence: TGCGCCAGCAGCCAACGAACAGTACAAGAGACCCAGTACTTC. Translated: CASSQRTVQETQYF.

CDR3 in DNA: TGTGCCAGCTTGGGCGGGATCTCAATGCCCTACAATGAGCAGTTCTTC. Amino acids: CASLGGISMPYNEQFF. The rearrangement joins TRBV11-2 to TRBJ2-1; D is perhaps TRBD2 (6 bases). The germline gives CDR1 SGHAT, CDR2 FQNNGV. V lost 8 bases, J lost 2 bases, and 19 bases lay in between. The CDR3 has 16 residues.

V is TRBV28 and J is TRBJ2-7, with a possible D match to TRBD1 (6 bases). The CDR3 loop spans 16 amino acids. Germline CDR1 reads MDHEN; CDR2 reads SYDVKM. Between the trimmed V and J ends, which lost 7 bases and 0 bases, there was a span of 19 bases. The CDR3: CASTSDTGHSSYEQYF. CDR3 nucleotides: TGTGCCAGCACCTCAGATACGGGACATAGCTCCTACGAGCAGTACTTC.

This chain links TRBV29-1 with TRBJ1-3, with D unresolved. Germline CDR1 and CDR2: SQVTM and ANQGSEA. The CDR3 extends over 11 amino acids. V shed 5 bases and J shed 1 base, with 3 bases lying between them. The CDR3 region is CSVLSGNTIYF. As DNA, the CDR3 is TGCAGCGTTCTTTCTGGAAACACCATATATTTT. Based on the CDR3 plus reference TRBV29-1 and TRBJ1-3, the full variable domain is SAVISQKPSRDICQRGTSLTIQCQVDSQVTMMFWYRQQPGQSLTLIATANQGSEATYESGFVIDKFPISRPNLTFSTLTVSNMSPEDSSIYLCSVLSGNTIYFGEGSWLTVV.

This sequence joins TRBV9 and TRBJ2-1, with 7 bases identical to TRBD2. V lost 0 bases to trimming and J lost 9 bases; unmatched junction nucleotides: 9. CDR1 SGDLS and CDR2 YYNGEE come from the germline V gene. The CDR3 loop spans 15 amino acids. CDR3 residues: CASSVAGGSVTEQFF. The CDR3 DNA follows: TGTGCCAGCAGCGTAGCTGGCGGGAGTGTCACTGAGCAGTTCTTC.

The chain employs TRBV29-1 and TRBJ2-1, with 15 positions matching TRBD2. The CDR3 consists of 17 residues. The germline CDR1 and CDR2 sequences are SQVTM and ANQGSEA. With 3 bases clipped from V and 2 bases from J, the junction kept 5 bases outside the gene matches. For the CDR3, the DNA is TGCAGCGTTGAGGGACTAGCGGGAGGTACCCCCTACAATGAGCAGTTCTTC. It is translated as CSVEGLAGGTPYNEQFF.

The chain has TRBV5-1 and TRBJ2-7, with D tentatively TRBD1 or TRBD2 (6 bases each). This CDR3 spans 12 amino acids. The V and J ends lost 1 base and 6 bases respectively, with 8 bases between them. The germline V gene has CDR1 SGHRS and CDR2 YFSETQ. DNA for the CDR3: TGCGCCAGCAGCTTGAGGGGGGCCGAGCAGTACTTC. This gives the protein CASSLRGAEQYF.

This chain connects TRBV11-3 to TRBJ2-3; 7 positions agree with TRBD1. The V and J ends lost 5 bases and 0 bases, in that order; junction bases with no gene match: 5. Germline CDR1 reads SGHNT; CDR2 reads YENEEA. CDR3 length: 15 amino acids. The CDR3 bases are TGTGCCAGCAGCCTAGGGACAGCTAGCACAGATACGCAGTATTTT. It yields the protein CASSLGTASTDTQYF.

On this clone itself: Distinct nucleotide sequences in the sample also encode this CDR3. This chain connects TRBV7-9 to TRBJ1-2; 8 bases map to TRBD1. V dropped 3 bases and J dropped 3; count of bases not matched to a gene: 0. The germline V gene has CDR1 SEHNR and CDR2 FQNEAQ (reference sequence). This CDR3 comprises 13 residues. The CDR3 protein is CASSLTGDYGYTF. CDR3 sequence (DNA): TGTGCCAGCAGCTTGACAGGGGACTATGGCTACACCTTC.

The J gene is TRBJ2-7, the V gene TRBV9; 11 positions match TRBD2. The CDR3 loop spans 14 amino acids. Germline assignment: CDR1 SGDLS and CDR2 YYNGEE. J lost 6 bases, V lost 3 bases, and 5 bases had no gene match. The CDR3 spells CASSAGTSGPEQYF. The DNA of the CDR3 is TGTGCCAGCAGCGCCGGGACTAGCGGTCCCGAGCAGTACTTC.

The V call is TRBV28, the J call TRBJ1-2; weak D call: TRBD1 (6 bases). CDR3 length: 16 amino acids. The germline CDR1 and CDR2 sequences are MDHEN and SYDVKM. Trimming left V 3 bases short and J 6 bases short, with 20 bases between. CDR3 sequence reads: CASSFASLTGFHGYTF. CDR3 nucleotides: TGTGCCAGCAGTTTCGCCTCACTTACAGGGTTTCATGGCTACACCTTC.

This chain uses TRBV28 with TRBJ2-7, with D tentatively TRBD1 (5 bases). Trimming shortened V by 2 bases and J by 4 bases, and 15 bases separated the two germline ends. Per germline, CDR1 MDHEN and CDR2 SYDVKM. The CDR3 has 15 amino acids. The CDR3: CASSLTGPSSYEQYF. In DNA form, the CDR3 reads TGTGCCAGCAGTTTAACAGGACCCTCGAGTTACGAGCAGTACTTC.